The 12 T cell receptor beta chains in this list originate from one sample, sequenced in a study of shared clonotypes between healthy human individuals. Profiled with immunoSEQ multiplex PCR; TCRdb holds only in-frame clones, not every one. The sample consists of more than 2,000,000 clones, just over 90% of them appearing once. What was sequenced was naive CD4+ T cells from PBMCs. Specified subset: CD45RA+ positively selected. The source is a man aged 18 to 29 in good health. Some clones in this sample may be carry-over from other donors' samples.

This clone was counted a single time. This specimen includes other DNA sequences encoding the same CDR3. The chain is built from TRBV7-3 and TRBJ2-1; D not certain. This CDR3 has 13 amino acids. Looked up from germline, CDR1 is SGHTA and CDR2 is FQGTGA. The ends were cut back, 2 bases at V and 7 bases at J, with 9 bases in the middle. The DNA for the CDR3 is TGTGCCAGCAGCTTAGTGGCCGGTAATGAGCAGTTCTTC. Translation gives CASSLVAGNEQFF.

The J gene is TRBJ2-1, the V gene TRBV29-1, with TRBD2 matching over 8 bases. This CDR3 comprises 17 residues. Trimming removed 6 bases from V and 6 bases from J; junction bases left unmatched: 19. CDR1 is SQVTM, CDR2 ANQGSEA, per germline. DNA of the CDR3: TGCAGCGTCGACCCTAGCGACGGGAGGGCCTATTTCAATGAGCAGTTCTTC. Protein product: CSVDPSDGRAYFNEQFF.

CDR3 DNA sequence: TGTGCCAGTAGTTCACGCGGAGACAGGGGCCCCACAGATACGCAGTATTTT. This encodes CASSSRGDRGPTDTQYF. The chain joins TRBV19 to TRBJ2-3; 8 bases agree with TRBD1. The germline V gene has CDR1 LNHDA and CDR2 SQIVND (reference sequence). V lost 5 bases, J lost 2 bases, and 12 bases stayed unmatched. The CDR3 spans 17 residues. Together with reference TRBV19 and TRBJ2-3, the CDR3 gives the full variable domain: DGGITQSPKYLFRKEGQNVTLSCEQNLNHDAMYWYRQDPGQGLRLIYYSQIVNDFQKGDIAEGYSVSREKKESFPLTVTSAQKNPTAFYLCASSSRGDRGPTDTQYFGPGTRLTVL.

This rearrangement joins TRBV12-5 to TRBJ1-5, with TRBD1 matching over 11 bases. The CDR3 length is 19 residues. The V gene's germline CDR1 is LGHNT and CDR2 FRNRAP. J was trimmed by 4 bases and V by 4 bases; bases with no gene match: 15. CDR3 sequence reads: CASGSRLPGQGARNQPQHF. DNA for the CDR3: TGTGCTAGTGGTTCTCGCCTCCCAGGACAGGGGGCGCGAAATCAGCCCCAGCATTTT.

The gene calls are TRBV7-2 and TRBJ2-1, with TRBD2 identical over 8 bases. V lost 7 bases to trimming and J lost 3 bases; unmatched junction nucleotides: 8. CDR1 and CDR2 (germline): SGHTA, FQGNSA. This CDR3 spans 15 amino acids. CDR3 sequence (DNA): TGTGCCAGCAACCCTCTAGCGGGTATCTACAATGAGCAGTTCTTC. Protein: CASNPLAGIYNEQFF. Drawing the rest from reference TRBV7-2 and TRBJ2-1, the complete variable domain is GAGVSQSPSNKVTEKGKDVELRCDPISGHTALYWYRQSLGQGLEFLIYFQGNSAPDKSGLPSDRFSAERTGGSVSTLTIQRTQQEDSAVYLCASNPLAGIYNEQFFGPGTRLTVL.

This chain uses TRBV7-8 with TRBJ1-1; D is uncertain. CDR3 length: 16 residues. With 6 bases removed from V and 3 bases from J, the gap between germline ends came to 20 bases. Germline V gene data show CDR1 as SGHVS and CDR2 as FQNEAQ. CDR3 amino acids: CASSFLDPRWDTEAFF. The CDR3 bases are TGTGCCAGCAGTTTCCTGGACCCTAGATGGGACACTGAAGCTTTCTTT.

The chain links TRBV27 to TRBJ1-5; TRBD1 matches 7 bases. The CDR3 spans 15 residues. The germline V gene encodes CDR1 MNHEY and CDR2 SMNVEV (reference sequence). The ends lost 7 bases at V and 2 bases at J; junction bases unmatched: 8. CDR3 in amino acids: CASNPTGNGNQPQHF. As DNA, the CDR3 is TGTGCCAGCAACCCGACAGGGAATGGCAATCAGCCCCAGCATTTT.

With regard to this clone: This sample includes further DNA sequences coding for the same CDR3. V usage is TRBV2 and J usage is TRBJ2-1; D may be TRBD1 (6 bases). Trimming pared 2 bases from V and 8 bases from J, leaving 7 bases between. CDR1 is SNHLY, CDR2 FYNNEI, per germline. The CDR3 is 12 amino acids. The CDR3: CASSEQGYEQFF. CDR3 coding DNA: TGTGCCAGCAGTGAACAGGGGTATGAGCAGTTCTTC.

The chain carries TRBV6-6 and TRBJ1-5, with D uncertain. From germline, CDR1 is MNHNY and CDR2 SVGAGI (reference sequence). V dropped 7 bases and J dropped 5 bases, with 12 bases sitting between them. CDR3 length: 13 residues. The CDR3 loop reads CASMLVRDQPQHF. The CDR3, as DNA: TGTGCCAGCATGTTAGTCAGAGATCAGCCCCAGCATTTT.

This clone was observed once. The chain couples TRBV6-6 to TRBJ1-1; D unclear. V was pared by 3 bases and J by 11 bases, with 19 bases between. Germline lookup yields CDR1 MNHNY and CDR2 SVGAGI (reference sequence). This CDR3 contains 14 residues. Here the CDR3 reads CASSYSNTRPAAFF. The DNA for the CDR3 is TGTGCCAGCAGTTATTCCAACACCCGCCCTGCCGCTTTCTTT.

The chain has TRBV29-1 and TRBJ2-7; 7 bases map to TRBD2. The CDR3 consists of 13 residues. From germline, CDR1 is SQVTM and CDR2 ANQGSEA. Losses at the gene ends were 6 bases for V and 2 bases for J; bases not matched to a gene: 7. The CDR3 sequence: CSVASGRTYEQYF. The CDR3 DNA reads TGCAGCGTGGCTAGCGGTAGGACCTACGAGCAGTACTTC.

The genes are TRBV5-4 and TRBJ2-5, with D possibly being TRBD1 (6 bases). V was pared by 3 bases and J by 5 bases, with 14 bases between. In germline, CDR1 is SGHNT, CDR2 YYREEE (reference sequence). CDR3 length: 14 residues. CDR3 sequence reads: CASSWGPGAETQYF. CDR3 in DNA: TGTGCCAGCAGCTGGGGGCCCGGAGCCGAGACCCAGTACTTC.